This TCR beta chain was captured in a study of CD8+CD57+ T cells in acquired aplastic anemia. About the study: Mean yield of DNA from sorted CD4+ and CD8+ cells was approximately 3 ug. Healthy-donor CD4+ cells averaged roughly 10.8 million reads.

Profiling that covered TCR beta VDJ and CDR3 relied on genomic DNA as its template. TCRdb passed the reads through MiXCR, listing each CDR3 protein once. The data show some 120,000 distinct CDR3 sequences, with around 48% seen just once and 2% to 3% held by the top ten. Notes on the study in general: CD8+ Simpson's diversity did not differ significantly between patients and controls. The study identified twenty-nine CD8+ CDR3 sequences shared by patients and controls.

Concerning this clonotype: Its cognate antigen is unknown.

Sequenced sample: sorted CD4+, CD8+, or CD8+CD57+ T cells (not recorded which) from PBMCs. This clonotype originated in a human donor in good health, serving as a control.

The CDR3 DNA sequence: TGCAGCGTTGAAGAGGGCAGGCCCTATGGCTACACCTTC. It translates to CSVEEGRPYGYTF. This chain joins TRBV29-1 and TRBJ1-2, with no clear D. V lost 0 bases and J 4 bases, leaving 9 bases between the germline ends. CDR3 length: 13 residues. Germline V lookup: CDR1 SQVTM, CDR2 ANQGSEA.